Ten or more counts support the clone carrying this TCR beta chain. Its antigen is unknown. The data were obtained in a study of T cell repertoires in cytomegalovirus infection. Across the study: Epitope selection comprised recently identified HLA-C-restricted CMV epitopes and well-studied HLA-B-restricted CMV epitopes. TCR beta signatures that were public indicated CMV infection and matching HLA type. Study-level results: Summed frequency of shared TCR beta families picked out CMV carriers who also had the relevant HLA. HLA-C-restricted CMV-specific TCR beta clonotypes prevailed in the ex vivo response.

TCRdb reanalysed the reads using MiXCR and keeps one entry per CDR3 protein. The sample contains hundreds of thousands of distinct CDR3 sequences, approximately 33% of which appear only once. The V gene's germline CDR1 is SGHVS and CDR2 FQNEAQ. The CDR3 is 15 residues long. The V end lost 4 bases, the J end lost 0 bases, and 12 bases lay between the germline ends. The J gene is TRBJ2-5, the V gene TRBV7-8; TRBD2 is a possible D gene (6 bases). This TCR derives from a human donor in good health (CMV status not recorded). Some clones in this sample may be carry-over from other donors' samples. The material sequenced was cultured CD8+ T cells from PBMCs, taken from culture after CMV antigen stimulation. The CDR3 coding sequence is TGTGCCAGCAGCTATCCGGGACTGTACCAAGAGACCCAGTACTTC. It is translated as CASSYPGLYQETQYF.